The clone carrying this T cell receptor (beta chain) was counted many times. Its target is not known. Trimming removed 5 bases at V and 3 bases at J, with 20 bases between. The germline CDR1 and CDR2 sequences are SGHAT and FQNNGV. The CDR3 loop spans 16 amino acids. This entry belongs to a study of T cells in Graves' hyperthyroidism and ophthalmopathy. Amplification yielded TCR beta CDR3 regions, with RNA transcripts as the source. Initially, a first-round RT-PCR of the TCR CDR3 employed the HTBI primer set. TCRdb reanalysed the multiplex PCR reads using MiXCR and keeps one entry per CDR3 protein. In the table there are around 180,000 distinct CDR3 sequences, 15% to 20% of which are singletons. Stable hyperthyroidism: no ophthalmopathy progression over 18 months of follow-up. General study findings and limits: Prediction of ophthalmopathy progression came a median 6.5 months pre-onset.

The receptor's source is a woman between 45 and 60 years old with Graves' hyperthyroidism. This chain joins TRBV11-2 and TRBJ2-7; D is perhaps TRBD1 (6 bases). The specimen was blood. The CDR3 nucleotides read TGTGCCAGCAGCCCGACGACAGGACCAACAGACTACGAGCAGTACTTC. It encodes CASSPTTGPTDYEQYF. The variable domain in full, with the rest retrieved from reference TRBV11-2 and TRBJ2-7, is EAGVAQSPRYKIIEKRQSVAFWCNPISGHATLYWYQQILGQGPKLLIQFQNNGVVDDSQLPKDRFSAERLKGVDSTLKIQPAKLEDSAVYLCASSPTTGPTDYEQYFGPGTRLTVT.